This record looks at one T cell receptor (beta chain) sequence and its context. What it binds is unknown. Per germline, CDR1 SGHAT and CDR2 FQNNGV. The V end was cut by 5 bases, the J end by 2 bases, with 9 bases between. This CDR3 is 13 amino acids long. This entry is derived from a study of beta chain features in type 1 diabetes. Findings of the study overall: Reads derived from cDNA could over-represent cells showing high TCR expression.

Reverse transcription of all isolated RNA meant that expressed TCRB transcripts were sequenced. This table comes from immunoSEQ multiplex PCR, and its TCRdb copy is limited to in-frame clones, with some not included. The sample lists hundreds of thousands of clones; roughly a sixth were seen once. The chain has TRBV11-2 and TRBJ2-5; the D call may be TRBD1 or TRBD2 (5 bases each). The clonotype was recovered from a man aged 18 to 29 in good health. The sample was naive CD4+ T cells from blood. CDR3 region: CASSRGRQETQYF. The CDR3, as DNA: TGTGCCAGCAGCCGGGGACGACAAGAGACCCAGTACTTC.